This passage covers 12 T cell receptor beta chains from one sample sequenced in a study of a mutant IDH1 vaccine in newly diagnosed glioma. Time point here: baseline, week 1 (first vaccination visit). Treatment noted: pre-vaccination baseline after standard-of-care therapy. TCRdb's copy holds only in-frame clones and misses some; the assay was immunoSEQ multiplex PCR. This table holds about 54,000 clones, approximately 78% found once. Sequenced here: PBMCs, sampled from a glioma patient treated with radiotherapy, temozolomide or both. The receptor source for this set is a man aged 18-30 years with glioma.

The chain carries TRBV6-1 and TRBJ1-5; tentatively, D is TRBD1 (5 bases). The V gene's germline CDR1 is MNHNS and CDR2 SASEGT. V lost 4 bases, J lost 3 bases, and 10 bases lay in between. The CDR3 consists of 14 residues. Here the CDR3 reads CASSVTGINQPQHF. In nucleotides, the CDR3 is TGTGCCAGCAGTGTCACAGGAATCAATCAGCCCCAGCATTTT.

This clone turned up a few times. The V and J genes are TRBV28 and TRBJ1-5; D remains unclear. Trimming took 3 bases from V and 4 from J, leaving 25 bases between them. The CDR3 is 19 residues long. Germline CDR1 is MDHEN and CDR2 is SYDVKM. Here the CDR3 reads CASSFPPRFLGRSNQPQHF. In DNA, the CDR3 is TGTGCCAGCAGTTTTCCCCCCCGTTTCCTTGGCAGGTCAAATCAGCCCCAGCATTTT.

This chain connects TRBV18 to TRBJ1-2; 9 positions match TRBD1. Germline values: CDR1 KGHSH, CDR2 LQKENI. The CDR3 extends over 15 amino acids. V shed 3 bases, J shed 8 bases, and the junction held 10 bases outside the gene matches. The CDR3 loop reads CASSPLDRGERGYTF. CDR3 DNA sequence: TGTGCCAGCTCACCCCTGGACAGGGGCGAGCGGGGCTACACCTTC.

This clone was seen only once. This rearrangement joins TRBV2 to TRBJ1-5; 7 bases align to TRBD1. V lost 6 bases and J lost 0; bases outside the gene matches: 11. Germline V gene lookup returns CDR1 SNHLY and CDR2 FYNNEI. The CDR3 is 17 amino acids. The CDR3 sequence is CASSDRVGLPSNQPQHF. Written as DNA, the CDR3 is TGTGCCAGCAGCGACAGGGTGGGCCTGCCTAGCAATCAGCCCCAGCATTTT.

The chain combines TRBV6-1 with TRBJ1-2; tentative D call: TRBD1 (5 bases). Trimming removed 7 bases at V and 4 bases at J, with 10 bases between. Per germline, CDR1 MNHNS and CDR2 SASEGT. CDR3 length equals 12 residues. The CDR3 loop is CASTLDSYGYTF. The CDR3 DNA reads as TGTGCCAGCACCTTAGACAGCTATGGCTACACCTTC.

This clone was counted between two and nine times. V gene TRBV5-8 combines with J gene TRBJ1-5; D call uncertain. The V gene lost 2 bases and the J gene lost 3 bases, with 9 bases spanning the gap. Germline V gene lookup returns CDR1 SGHTS and CDR2 YDEGEE. The length of the CDR3 is 14 residues. The CDR3 here is CASSLGQANQPQHF. In nucleotides, the CDR3 is TGTGCCAGCAGCTTAGGCCAGGCCAATCAGCCCCAGCATTTT. The full variable domain, rest sourced from reference TRBV5-8 and TRBJ1-5, is EAGVTQSPTHLIKTRGQQATLRCSPISGHTSVYWYQQALGLGLQFLLWYDEGEERNRGNFPPRFSGRQFPNYSSELNVNALELEDSALYLCASSLGQANQPQHFGDGTRLSIL.

The V gene is TRBV7-3, the J gene TRBJ1-2; 9 bases are shared with TRBD1. CDR1 SGHTA and CDR2 FQGTGA come from the germline V gene. The trim removed 0 bases at V and 2 bases at J, leaving 1 base unmatched. This CDR3 comprises 15 residues. CDR3 sequence reads: CASSLTGTGNYGYTF. The DNA of the CDR3 is TGTGCCAGCAGCTTAACCGGGACAGGGAACTATGGCTACACCTTC.

In DNA, the CDR3 is TGTGCCAGCCCCGAGGGACCCACTGAAGCTTTCTTT. Translation gives CASPEGPTEAFF. The J gene is TRBJ1-1, the V gene TRBV7-9; weak D call: TRBD1 (5 bases). The germline CDR1 and CDR2 sequences are SEHNR and FQNEAQ (reference sequence). The CDR3 loop spans 12 amino acids. V was shortened by 8 bases and J by 4 bases, with 11 bases between the two germline ends.

The CDR3 region is CASSVRGLADGSSYNEQFF. For the CDR3, the DNA is TGTGCCAGCAGCGTCAGAGGACTAGCGGACGGGAGCTCCTACAATGAGCAGTTCTTC. This rearrangement joins TRBV11-2 to TRBJ2-1, with 10 bases matching TRBD2. CDR1 is SGHAT, CDR2 FQNNGV, per germline. CDR3 length equals 19 residues. The trim removed 5 bases at V and 0 bases at J, leaving 13 bases unmatched.

The chain links TRBV28 to TRBJ1-1; the D gene is possibly TRBD1 (5 bases). The CDR3 runs to 11 residues. Per germline, CDR1 MDHEN and CDR2 SYDVKM. V was pared by 6 bases and J by 10 bases, with 12 bases between. The CDR3, as DNA: TGTGCCAGCAGCCTTCGCGGGGGAGCTTTCTTT. Its protein product is CASSLRGGAFF.

The rearrangement links TRBV19 to TRBJ1-5, with D possibly matching TRBD1 (6 bases). Per germline, CDR1 LNHDA and CDR2 SQIVND (reference sequence). Trimming shortened V by 5 bases and J by 1 base, and 15 bases separated the two germline ends. CDR3 size: 16 residues. CDR3 sequence (DNA): TGTGCCAGTAGTCCTAACAGGGCAGGAAGCAATCAGCCCCAGCATTTT. Translation gives CASSPNRAGSNQPQHF.

This clone was seen a handful of times. This chain uses TRBV27 with TRBJ1-1; 7 bases match TRBD1. CDR1 and CDR2 (germline): MNHEY, SMNVEV (reference sequence). This CDR3 contains 14 residues. The V and J ends lost 7 bases and 5 bases, in that order; junction bases with no gene match: 10. The CDR3 loop reads CASTPGGPWTEAFF. CDR3 sequence (DNA): TGTGCCAGCACCCCAGGGGGGCCGTGGACTGAAGCTTTCTTT.